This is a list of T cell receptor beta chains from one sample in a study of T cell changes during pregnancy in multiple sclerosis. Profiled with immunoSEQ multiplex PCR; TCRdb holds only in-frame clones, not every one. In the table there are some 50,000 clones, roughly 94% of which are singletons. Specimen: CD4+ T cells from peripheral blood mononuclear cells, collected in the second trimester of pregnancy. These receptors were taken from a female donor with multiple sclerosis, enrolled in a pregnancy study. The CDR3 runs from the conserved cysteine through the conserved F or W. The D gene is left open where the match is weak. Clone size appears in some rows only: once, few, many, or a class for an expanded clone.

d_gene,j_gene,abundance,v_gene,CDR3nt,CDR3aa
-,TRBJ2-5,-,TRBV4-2,TGTGCCAGCAGCCAACAAAACCCGCAGGGGCAAGAGACCCAGTACTTC,CASSQQNPQGQETQYF
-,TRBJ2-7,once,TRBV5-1,TGCGCCAGCAGCTTGGAACTCTCCTACGAGCAGTACTTC,CASSLELSYEQYF
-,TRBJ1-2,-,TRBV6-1,TGTGCCAGCAGACTTACAGCACCCTACTATGGCTACACCTTC,CASRLTAPYYGYTF
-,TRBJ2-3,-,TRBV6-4,TGTGCCAGCAGGCGGAACTCGGGGAGTTCCACAGATACGCAGTATTTT,CASRRNSGSSTDTQYF
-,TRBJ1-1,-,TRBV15,TGTGCCACCAGCAGAGACGTGGGGGGGAACACTGAAGCTTTCTTT,CATSRDVGGNTEAFF
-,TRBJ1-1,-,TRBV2,TGTGCCAGCAGTGTCTACAGCCGGGAAGAAGCTTTCTTT,CASSVYSREEAFF
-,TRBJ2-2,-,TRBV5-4,TGTGCCAGCAGCTTGACTGGGAACACCGGGGAGCTGTTTTTT,CASSLTGNTGELFF
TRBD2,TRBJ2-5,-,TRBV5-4,TGTGCCAGCAGCTTAAGCGGGGGGGAAGAGACCCAGTACTTC,CASSLSGGEETQYF
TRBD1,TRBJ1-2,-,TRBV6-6,TGTGCCAGCAGCACGCGCCGGGACAGCTATGGCTACACCTTC,CASSTRRDSYGYTF
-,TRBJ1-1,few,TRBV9,TGTGCCAGCAGCGTAGGAGGGGGGGTGCCCCGTCAGGCTTTCTTT,CASSVGGGVPRQAFF
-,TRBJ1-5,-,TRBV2,TGTGCCAGCAGTGATGGGGGGGCATATCAGCCCCAGCATTTT,CASSDGGAYQPQHF
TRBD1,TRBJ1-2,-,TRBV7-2,TGTGCCAGCAGCCGGGACAGCTATGGCTACACCTTC,CASSRDSYGYTF
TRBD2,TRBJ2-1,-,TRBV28,TGTGCCAGCAGTTGGGGACTAGCGGGTAACGGGGACGAGCAGTTCTTC,CASSWGLAGNGDEQFF
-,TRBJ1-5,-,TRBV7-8,TGTGCCAGCAGCTTATCAGGGTTCCGGATTTTGCCCCAGCATTTT,CASSLSGFRILPQHF
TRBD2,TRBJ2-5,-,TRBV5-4,TGTGCCAGCAGTTCTCCTGGGACTAGCGGGAGGGAGGGCCAGTACTTC,CASSSPGTSGREGQYF
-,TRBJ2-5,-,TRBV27,TGTGCCAGCAGTTGGAGTTTTTCTGGAGAGACCCAGTACTTC,CASSWSFSGETQYF
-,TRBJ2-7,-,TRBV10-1,TGCGCCAGCAGTGAAACAGGGAGACCCTACGAGCAGTACTTC,CASSETGRPYEQYF
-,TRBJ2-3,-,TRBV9,TGTGCCAGCAGCTTACTTACGGGGGAGAGCACAGATACGCAGTATTTT,CASSLLTGESTDTQYF
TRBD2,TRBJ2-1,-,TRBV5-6,TGTGCCAGCAGCTTGGCCTCGGCGGGAGCACGAGGCAATGAGCAGTTCTTC,CASSLASAGARGNEQFF
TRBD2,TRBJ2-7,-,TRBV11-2,TGTGCCAGCACCATTCTCGGGACTAGCGGCTCGCATGGGCAGTACTTC,CASTILGTSGSHGQYF